This TCR beta chain was sequenced for a study of graft-versus-host responses after intestinal transplantation. Whole-study context: Anti-thymocyte globulin induction, then tacrolimus and steroids for roughly 3 years, went to all recipients.

Whole-study results and caveats: Across patients carrying graft-donor T cell macrochimerism, allografts held high graft-versus-host to host-versus-graft clonal ratios. Recipient marrow showed GvH clones, some seen first in ileum or blood.

Germline CDR1 SGHAT, CDR2 FQNNGV. V was shortened by 3 bases and J by 1 base, with 7 bases between the two germline ends. This CDR3 is 14 amino acids long. Here immunoSEQ multiplex PCR was the method, and the copy in TCRdb shows in-frame clones only, minus some. The table has 45,000 to 50,000 clones, 92% seen once. To note about this clone: Its antigen is still unknown.

Sequences were derived from unstimulated CD4+ T cells sorted from spleen or lymph node cells, sampled before transplant. The chain combines TRBV11-2 with TRBJ2-4, with D possibly being TRBD2 (6 bases). This TCR was sampled from a human donor who was the organ donor for an intestinal transplant. CDR3 in amino acids: CASSLGTAKNIQYF. The CDR3 DNA is TGTGCCAGCAGCTTGGGGACTGCCAAAAACATTCAGTACTTC.